This T cell receptor beta chain was captured in a study of CD8 T cells in ankylosing spondylitis. General study findings and limits: Clones linked to the disease showed a CD8+ phenotype. They occurred at relatively low frequencies in peripheral blood. Matched ankylosing spondylitis synovial fluid reportedly contained a significantly enriched population of disease-linked clones. What seemed typical of ankylosing spondylitis blood was a TCR beta motif built from several highly homologous variants.

The CDR3 runs to 15 residues. Germline lookup yields CDR1 SEHNR and CDR2 FQNEAQ (reference sequence). A word on this clonotype: Its matching antigen is unknown. The junction and the germline gene differ at one end; a read error may be behind it.

Quantitative barcoded 5'-RACE was used to prepare TCR beta libraries. MiXCR was run by TCRdb on the 5' RACE reads, yielding one entry per CDR3 protein. Here the sample spans some 220,000 distinct CDR3 sequences, 7.5% to 9.5% being singletons. This receptor was obtained from a female donor with ankylosing spondylitis or in good health (not recorded which). The sequencing sample was made of blood, either unsorted or a sorted T cell fraction (not recorded which). This chain uses TRBV7-9 with TRBJ2-1; tentative D call: TRBD2 (5 bases). The CDR3 coding sequence is TGTGCCAGCAGCTTAACTCGTCTAGCCTACAATGCGCAGTTCTTC. This gives the protein CASSLTRLAYNAQFF. Drawing the rest from reference TRBV7-9 and TRBJ2-1, the complete variable domain is DTGVSQNPRHKITKRGQNVTFRCDPISEHNRLYWYRQTLGQGPEFLTYFQNEAQLEKSRLLSDRFSAERPKGSFSTLEIQRTEQGDSAMYLCASSLTRLAYNAQFFGPGTRLTVL.